This T cell receptor beta chain comes out of a study of beta chain features in type 1 diabetes. Study summary: Patient and healthy donor groups were alike in age, gender and cell yields. Findings and caveats of the study: A moderate, significant TCRB CDR3 shortening appeared in type 1 diabetes across four CD4+ subsets. Cells expressing TCR highly could be over-represented by cDNA sequencing. Researchers caution that PCR might favor shorter templates, equally among patients and controls.

On this clone itself: Its target is not known.

The authors reverse transcribed all of the isolated RNA, so sequencing captured expressed TCRB transcripts. Assay used: immunoSEQ multiplex PCR; TCRdb lists only in-frame clones, some missing. The table lists 300,000 or so clones, more than 13% of them singletons, with about 0.016% in the top ten. There are 14 residues in the CDR3. Germline V gene sequence: CDR1 MDHEN, CDR2 SYDVKM. The germline V and J ends were trimmed by 5 bases and 0 bases, with 8 bases remaining between them. Sequenced: naive CD4+ T cells from blood. This chain joins TRBV28 and TRBJ1-3, with D uncertain. This TCR came from a man aged 25 to 40 with type 1 diabetes. The DNA of the CDR3 is TGTGCCAGCAGTCCCGGGAACTCTGGAAACACCATATATTTT. As protein: CASSPGNSGNTIYF.